The 20 T cell receptor beta chains below all came from one sample that was sequenced in a study of blood T cell repertoires in COVID-19. Assay: immunoSEQ multiplex PCR; the TCRdb copy retains only in-frame clones and omits some. The sample yields some 80,000 clones, around 80% seen once. Sequenced input: peripheral blood. Every receptor here comes from a woman older than 75 with active or convalescent COVID-19.

This clone appeared a single time. The chain's CDR3 is CASSSSAGRDQPQHF. The CDR3 bases are TGTGCCAGCAGCTCCTCGGCAGGGAGGGATCAGCCCCAGCATTTT. The genes are TRBV7-8 and TRBJ1-5, with a tentative D call TRBD1 (5 bases). The CDR3 is 15 amino acids. Germline V CDR1 and CDR2: SGHVS, FQNEAQ. Trimming stripped 4 bases from V and 5 bases from J, with 15 bases between.

The chain employs TRBV19 and TRBJ2-3; 7 bases are shared with TRBD2. Germline V CDR1 and CDR2: LNHDA, SQIVND (reference sequence). The ends lost 3 bases at V and 5 bases at J; junction bases unmatched: 2. CDR3 length: 13 residues. CDR3 DNA sequence: TGTGCCAGTAGTATGGGAGGGGTAGATACGCAGTATTTT. It specifies CASSMGGVDTQYF. Drawing the rest from reference TRBV19 and TRBJ2-3, the complete variable domain is DGGITQSPKYLFRKEGQNVTLSCEQNLNHDAMYWYRQDPGQGLRLIYYSQIVNDFQKGDIAEGYSVSREKKESFPLTVTSAQKNPTAFYLCASSMGGVDTQYFGPGTRLTVL.

The chain is built from TRBV10-3 and TRBJ2-5; the match to TRBD2 covers 11 bases. CDR1 and CDR2 from the germline V gene are ENHRY and SYGVKD. This CDR3 is 17 amino acids long. V was pared by 4 bases and J by 1 base, with 8 bases of the junction left unmatched. The CDR3 coding sequence is TGTGCCATCAGTGGTGTAGCGGGGGGGTCCCTCCAAGAGACCCAGTACTTC. Translation: CAISGVAGGSLQETQYF.

V is TRBV18 and J is TRBJ1-4; no reliable D call. Trimming removed 3 bases at V and 8 bases at J, with 16 bases between. Germline V CDR1 and CDR2: KGHSH, LQKENI. CDR3 length equals 15 residues. The DNA of the CDR3 is TGTGCCAGCTCACCCTCGACAAACTCTCAAGAAAAACTGTTTTTT. Translated: CASSPSTNSQEKLFF. Combining the CDR3 with reference TRBV18 and TRBJ1-4 gives the whole variable domain NAGVMQNPRHLVRRRGQEARLRCSPMKGHSHVYWYRQLPEEGLKFMVYLQKENIIDESGMPKERFSAEFPKEGPSILRIQQVVRGDSAAYFCASSPSTNSQEKLFFGSGTQLSVL.

The rearrangement links TRBV10-3 to TRBJ2-1, with TRBD2 matching over 11 bases. Germline-derived CDR1 and CDR2 are ENHRY and SYGVKD. V gave up 3 bases and J gave up 7 bases; unmatched junction bases: 8. This CDR3 spans 16 amino acids. CDR3 residues: CAISDATSGGTNEQFF. As DNA, the CDR3 is TGTGCCATCAGTGACGCCACTAGCGGGGGAACGAATGAGCAGTTCTTC.

The J gene is TRBJ2-4, the V gene TRBV5-1, with D possibly TRBD2 on 6 matching bases. This CDR3 has 15 residues. Between the trimmed V and J ends, which lost 2 bases and 8 bases, there was a span of 17 bases. CDR1 is SGHRS and CDR2 is YFSETQ in the germline V gene. The CDR3 reads CASSLIRAGGDIQYF. The CDR3 bases are TGCGCCAGCAGCTTAATCAGGGCCGGCGGGGACATTCAGTACTTC.

V usage is TRBV7-3 and J usage is TRBJ2-1, with 9 bases fitting TRBD1. The length of the CDR3 is 16 residues. V shed 4 bases, J shed 6 bases, and the junction held 10 bases outside the gene matches. Looked up from germline, CDR1 is SGHTA and CDR2 is FQGTGA. CDR3 coding DNA: TGTGCCAGCAGCTCCACAGGGGGCCGATCGTTCAATGAGCAGTTCTTC. Residues: CASSSTGGRSFNEQFF.

This clone was seen ten or more times. The chain joins TRBV11-2 to TRBJ1-1, with D possibly being TRBD1 (6 bases). Trimming removed 0 bases at V and 10 bases at J, with 24 bases between. Germline assignment: CDR1 SGHAT and CDR2 FQNNGV. The CDR3 loop spans 17 amino acids. In nucleotides, the CDR3 is TGTGCCAGCAGCTTAGATGGTTCACAGTGGCACAGGGTGGCAGCTTTCTTT. Translated, it gives CASSLDGSQWHRVAAFF.

On this clone itself: A junction boundary mismatches the germline segment, possibly from a read error. The chain has TRBV5-4 and TRBJ2-7, with 9 bases aligning to TRBD1. The CDR3 has 12 residues. CDR1 is SGHNT and CDR2 is YYREEE in the germline V gene (reference sequence). CDR3 residues: CASSLGTGASLF. Written as DNA, the CDR3 is TGTGCCAGCAGCTTGGGGACAGGGGCCTCCCTATTC.

V is TRBV30 and J is TRBJ1-5; D is unresolved. The CDR3 loop spans 15 amino acids. Trimming pared 2 bases from V and 3 bases from J, leaving 14 bases between. Per the germline V gene, CDR1 is GTSNPN and CDR2 is SVGIG (reference sequence). For the CDR3, the DNA is TGTGCCTGGAGTCCCCCTACAGAACCCAATCAGCCCCAGCATTTT. This translates into CAWSPPTEPNQPQHF. Drawing the rest from reference TRBV30 and TRBJ1-5, the complete variable domain is SQTIHQWPATLVQPVGSPLSLECTVEGTSNPNLYWYRQAAGRGLQLLFYSVGIGQISSEVPQNLSASRPQDRQFILSSKKLLLSDSGFYLCAWSPPTEPNQPQHFGDGTRLSIL.

This chain joins TRBV2 and TRBJ2-3; D ambiguous. Germline values: CDR1 SNHLY, CDR2 FYNNEI. The CDR3 is 13 amino acids. Trimming removed 4 bases from V and 2 bases from J, with 7 bases in between. CDR3 nucleotide sequence: TGTGCCAGCAGTGGCGCTTACACAGATACGCAGTATTTT. Translated, it gives CASSGAYTDTQYF.

The chain carries TRBV10-3 and TRBJ2-2, with TRBD2 identical over 8 bases. The CDR3 runs to 15 residues. V shed 4 bases and J 4 bases; nucleotides not matched to a gene: 5. Germline CDR1 reads ENHRY; CDR2 reads SYGVKD. The CDR3 DNA reads as TGTGCCATCAGTGGGAGCGGGGGAGGCACCGGGGAGCTGTTTTTT. Translating gives CAISGSGGGTGELFF.

The chain carries TRBV18 and TRBJ2-7, with D perhaps TRBD2 (6 bases). Germline V lookup: CDR1 KGHSH, CDR2 LQKENI. V lost 0 bases to trimming and J lost 3 bases, with 12 bases between them. This CDR3 has 15 amino acids. The CDR3 DNA reads as TGTGCCAGCTCACCACCGGTAGGAGGGTACTACGAGCAGTACTTC. Translating gives CASSPPVGGYYEQYF.

The chain joins TRBV27 to TRBJ2-7; D is undetermined. The CDR3 spans 14 residues. Trimming stripped 2 bases from V and 0 bases from J, with 8 bases between. From germline, CDR1 is MNHEY and CDR2 SMNVEV (reference sequence). DNA for the CDR3: TGTGCCAGCAGTTTACAGGCCCACTCCTACGAGCAGTACTTC. Protein product: CASSLQAHSYEQYF.

The chain employs TRBV21-1 and TRBJ2-7; TRBD1, as called in the table, went unchecked against the DNA. TRBV21-1 represents a pseudogene. This CDR3 region has 14 residues. The CDR3 region has the DNA TGTGCCAGCAGCCTAACCGGGACAACCTACGAGCAGTACTTC. Protein product: CASSLTGTTYEQYF.

The rearrangement links TRBV11-2 to TRBJ1-1, with 7 nucleotides matching TRBD1. Trimming took 5 bases from V and 4 from J; bases not matched to a gene: 19. The germline V gene encodes CDR1 SGHAT and CDR2 FQNNGV. The CDR3 has 18 residues. Here the CDR3 reads CASSPRAWGDSGFTEAFF. CDR3 bases: TGTGCCAGCAGCCCCAGGGCTTGGGGGGACAGTGGTTTCACTGAAGCTTTCTTT.

The chain combines TRBV3-1 (or the pseudogene TRBV3-2) with TRBJ2-2; 9 bases match TRBD1. The germline gives CDR1 LGHDT, CDR2 YNNKEL (reference sequence). V shed 6 bases, J shed 6 bases, and the junction held 11 bases outside the gene matches. The CDR3 consists of 16 residues. The CDR3 region is CASSQWTGALSGELFF. CDR3 DNA: TGTGCCAGCAGTCAGTGGACAGGGGCCCTCTCCGGGGAGCTGTTTTTT.

The chain joins TRBV7-9 to TRBJ2-1; 10 bases match TRBD2. V lost 2 bases to trimming and J lost 6 bases; unmatched junction nucleotides: 4. The CDR3 has 15 residues. Germline values: CDR1 SEHNR, CDR2 FQNEAQ (reference sequence). In DNA form, the CDR3 reads TGTGCCAGCAGCTTACTACTAGCGGGGACCAATGAGCAGTTCTTC. Protein sequence: CASSLLLAGTNEQFF.

The J gene is TRBJ1-2, the V gene TRBV28; possible D gene TRBD1, 5 bases. Trimming removed 4 bases from V and 2 bases from J, with 14 bases in between. Germline CDR1 MDHEN, CDR2 SYDVKM. The CDR3 is 15 residues long. CDR3 nucleotides: TGTGCCAGCAGTTCCGCCGGGGCGGGAAACTATGGCTACACCTTC. Translated, it gives CASSSAGAGNYGYTF.

DNA for the CDR3: TGTGCCAGCAGCTCGGACATCTACAATGAGCAGTTCTTC. Translating it yields CASSSDIYNEQFF. The rearrangement joins TRBV28 to TRBJ2-1, with TRBD1 as a possible D gene (5 bases). Germline CDR1 and CDR2: MDHEN and SYDVKM. The germline V and J ends were trimmed by 6 bases and 3 bases, with 9 bases remaining between them. The CDR3 has 13 residues.